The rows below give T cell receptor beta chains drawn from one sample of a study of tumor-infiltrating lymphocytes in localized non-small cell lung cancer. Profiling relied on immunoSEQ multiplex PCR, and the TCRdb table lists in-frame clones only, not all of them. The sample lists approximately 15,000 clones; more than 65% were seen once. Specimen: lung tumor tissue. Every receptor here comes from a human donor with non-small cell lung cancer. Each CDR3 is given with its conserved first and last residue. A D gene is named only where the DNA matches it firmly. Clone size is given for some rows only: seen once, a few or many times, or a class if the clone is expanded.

TGTGCCAGCAGCGTGTCAGCGGGGATCTCCTACGAGCAGTACTTC	CASSVSAGISYEQYF	TRBV9	TRBJ2-7	TRBD2	NA
TGTGCCAGCAGCGTTGGGCAGTTTGGCACTGGGGCCAACGTCCTGACTTTC	CASSVGQFGTGANVLTF	TRBV9	TRBJ2-6	NA	once
TGTGCCAGCTCACCGCAGAGCGGACTGCCTAATTTGGATCAAGAGACCCAGTACTTC	CASSPQSGLPNLDQETQYF	TRBV18	TRBJ2-5	NA	NA
TGTGCCAGCAGAACTCCGACAGGGGTCACACCAGGAGATACGCAGTATTTT	CASRTPTGVTPGDTQYF	TRBV28	TRBJ2-3	TRBD1	NA
TGTGCCAGCAGCTCCGGACTAGCCACAGATACGCAGTATTTT	CASSSGLATDTQYF	TRBV7-2	TRBJ2-3	TRBD2	NA
TGTGCCAGCAGCTTAACGTTCGGGACAGATTTTGCAACTAATGAAAAACTGTTTTTT	CASSLTFGTDFATNEKLFF	TRBV7-2	TRBJ1-4	TRBD1	NA
TGTGCCAGCAGCTTACATCTCTCCTCTAACACCGGGGAGCTGTTTTTT	CASSLHLSSNTGELFF	TRBV7-8	TRBJ2-2	NA	NA
TGTGCCAGTAGCCCGCCGACTCGGGGGTGGTCCGAGCAGTACTTC	CASSPPTRGWSEQYF	TRBV19	TRBJ2-7	NA	NA
TGCGCCAGCAGCTTGGCTCTCGGGGAGGCAGATACGCAGTATTTT	CASSLALGEADTQYF	TRBV5-1	TRBJ2-3	NA	few
TGCGCCAGCAGCTTGGTTGAGAGTGGCGAGCAGTACTTC	CASSLVESGEQYF	TRBV5-1	TRBJ2-7	NA	few
TGTGCCAGCAGCTTAGCCGGCAGGGGCGGGGAGACCCAGTACTTC	CASSLAGRGGETQYF	TRBV7-6	TRBJ2-5	NA	NA
TGTGCCTGGATAGTGGGCGCGGGGAACACTGAAGCTTTCTTT	CAWIVGAGNTEAFF	TRBV30	TRBJ1-1	NA	NA
TGTGCCAGCAGCTTAGGTAGACAGCAGAATGAAAAACTGTTTTTT	CASSLGRQQNEKLFF	TRBV7-9	TRBJ1-4	NA	NA
TGTGCCAGCAGCCTAGTTAGCGGGAGCCAAGAGACCCAGTACTTC	CASSLVSGSQETQYF	TRBV7-3	TRBJ2-5	TRBD2	NA
TGTGCCAGCAGTTTAGGACAGGGGTTGCGCTACACCTTC	CASSLGQGLRYTF	TRBV28	TRBJ1-2	TRBD1	NA
TGTGCCAGCTCACCAACCGGGACTAGCGGGAGAGGCTACGAGCAGTACTTC	CASSPTGTSGRGYEQYF	TRBV18	TRBJ2-7	TRBD2	NA
TGCGCCAGCAGCACCGACAGCGGCTCTGGAAACACCATATATTTT	CASSTDSGSGNTIYF	TRBV5-1	TRBJ1-3	NA	NA
TGTGCCAGCAGACGAGGACTAGCGGTAGTACAAGAGACCCAGTACTTC	CASRRGLAVVQETQYF	TRBV28	TRBJ2-5	TRBD2	NA